The 30 T cell receptor beta chains presented below share a single source sample, sequenced in a study of identical twins. One entry per CDR3 protein, called by TCRdb with MiXCR from the 5' RACE reads. The sample consists of about 530,000 distinct CDR3 sequences, about 22% of them appearing once. This sample was shared with a second study, whose subject was yellow fever vaccine responses in identical twins.

Sequenced material: CD4+ T cells sorted from blood. The source of these receptors is a woman aged 18-29 years in good health.

The chain carries TRBV19 and TRBJ2-3; perhaps TRBD1 as D (6 bases). Trimming cost V 0 bases and J 5 bases, with 12 bases left between them. Germline CDR1 is LNHDA and CDR2 is SQIVND (reference sequence). The CDR3 length is 15 residues. Here the CDR3 DNA reads TGTGCCAGTAGTATAGATTTCAGGGGCAAAGATACGCAGTATTTT. Translated, it gives CASSIDFRGKDTQYF.

The rearrangement joins TRBV10-2 to TRBJ2-7, with 7 bases matching TRBD2. CDR1 and CDR2 from the germline V gene are WSHSY and SAAADI. The J segment lost 9 bases and the V segment lost 6 bases, leaving 17 bases of the junction unmatched. The CDR3 has 15 residues. The CDR3 loop reads CASSPGRLAEQPQYV. The CDR3 DNA is TGCGCCAGCAGCCCCGGTCGGCTAGCGGAGCAACCGCAGTACGTC.

This chain links TRBV27 with TRBJ1-2; 9 bases line up with TRBD1. Unmatched junction bases numbered 4, after V lost 4 bases and J lost 7 bases. CDR1 MNHEY and CDR2 SMNVEV come from the germline V gene (reference sequence). This CDR3 comprises 13 residues. The CDR3 region has the DNA TGTGCCAGCAGTTCTGACAGGGGGTCTGGCTACACCTTC. This encodes CASSSDRGSGYTF.

V usage is TRBV28 and J usage is TRBJ2-1, with TRBD2 matching 7 bases. The CDR3 consists of 15 residues. Unmatched junction bases numbered 6, after V lost 2 bases and J lost 5 bases. CDR1 and CDR2 from the germline V gene are MDHEN and SYDVKM. CDR3 DNA: TGTGCCAGCAGTTTAAGCGGGAAAAACCACAATGAGCAGTTCTTC. Protein product: CASSLSGKNHNEQFF.

This sequence joins TRBV28 and TRBJ1-5; TRBD1 might be the D (6 bases). The CDR3 is 14 residues long. Germline CDR1 reads MDHEN; CDR2 reads SYDVKM. V lost 7 bases and J 9 bases, leaving 19 bases between the germline ends. As DNA, the CDR3 is TGTGCCAGCAACCCGGGACAACGAATGCTGCCCCAGCATTTT. Its translation: CASNPGQRMLPQHF.

The chain joins TRBV10-2 to TRBJ2-7, with 8 bases that match TRBD2. The CDR3 runs 12 residues. V lost 7 bases to trimming and J lost 7 bases; unmatched junction nucleotides: 6. Per germline, CDR1 WSHSY and CDR2 SAAADI. As DNA, the CDR3 is TGCGCCAGCACCCCCGGGGGGGAGGAGCAGTACTTC. Translating gives CASTPGGEEQYF.

The chain carries TRBV4-1 and TRBJ1-1, with D perhaps matching TRBD1 (5 bases). Per germline, CDR1 MGHRA and CDR2 YSYEKL. V was trimmed by 3 bases and J by 5 bases, leaving 13 bases between them. This CDR3 is 14 amino acids long. The CDR3 here is CASSQGGTSTEAFF. For the CDR3, the DNA is TGCGCCAGCAGCCAGGGCGGGACGAGTACTGAAGCTTTCTTT.

The V gene is TRBV9, the J gene TRBJ2-1; 7 positions match TRBD2. Germline V gene lookup returns CDR1 SGDLS and CDR2 YYNGEE. The CDR3 loop spans 15 amino acids. V dropped 7 bases and J dropped 2; count of bases not matched to a gene: 9. The CDR3 is CASGGGLAAYNEQFF. In nucleotides, the CDR3 is TGTGCCAGCGGCGGGGGTCTAGCGGCCTACAATGAGCAGTTCTTC.

CDR3 nucleotide sequence: TGTGCCAGCAGCTTAGTCGAATCCACAGATACGCAGTATTTT. It codes for CASSLVESTDTQYF. V and J are TRBV7-3 and TRBJ2-3; D is uncertain. Germline assignment: CDR1 SGHTA and CDR2 FQGTGA. The CDR3 consists of 14 residues. V was pared by 2 bases and J by 2 bases, with 8 bases between. Using reference TRBV7-3 and TRBJ2-3 for the parts outside the CDR3, the full variable domain is GAGVSQTPSNKVTEKGKYVELRCDPISGHTALYWYRQSLGQGPEFLIYFQGTGAADDSGLPNDRFFAVRPEGSVSTLKIQRTERGDSAVYLCASSLVESTDTQYFGPGTRLTVL.

This clonotype has just a few counts. The chain couples TRBV5-6 to TRBJ2-4, with 10 nucleotides matching TRBD2. This CDR3 region has 16 residues. Per the germline V gene, CDR1 is SGHDT and CDR2 is YYEEEE. V trimming: 0 bases; J trimming: 7 bases; junction bases outside the gene matches: 7. The CDR3 protein is CASSLASGGVTNIQYF. In DNA, the CDR3 is TGTGCCAGCAGCTTGGCCAGCGGGGGGGTGACCAACATTCAGTACTTC. Combining the CDR3 with reference TRBV5-6 and TRBJ2-4 gives the whole variable domain DAGVTQSPTHLIKTRGQQVTLRCSPKSGHDTVSWYQQALGQGPQFIFQYYEEEERQRGNFPDRFSGHQFPNYSSELNVNALLLGDSALYLCASSLASGGVTNIQYFGAGTRLSVL.

V and J are TRBV12-5 and TRBJ2-1; D unresolved. V dropped 2 bases and J dropped 7 bases, with 6 bases sitting between them. Germline values: CDR1 LGHNT, CDR2 FRNRAP. The CDR3 loop spans 12 amino acids. The CDR3 nucleotides are TGTGCTAGTGGTTTGCCACCGAATGAGCAGTTCTTC. Its protein product is CASGLPPNEQFF. Variable domain in full (rest from reference TRBV12-5 and TRBJ2-1): DARVTQTPRHKVTEMGQEVTMRCQPILGHNTVFWYRQTMMQGLELLAYFRNRAPLDDSGMPKDRFSAEMPDATLATLKIQPSEPRDSAVYFCASGLPPNEQFFGPGTRLTVL.

The rearrangement joins TRBV12-3 or TRBV12-4 to TRBJ2-5; 11 nucleotides match TRBD2. Trimming cost V 3 bases and J 5 bases; bases outside gene matches: 11. The CDR3 sequence is 17 residues long. CDR3 DNA sequence: TGTGCCAGCAGTTTTAAACTAGCGGGAGTTATCCCCGAGACCCAGTACTTC. The encoded protein is CASSFKLAGVIPETQYF.

This chain links TRBV20-1 with TRBJ2-1; no definite D call. The germline gives CDR1 DFQATT, CDR2 SNEGSKA (reference sequence). The V and J ends lost 6 bases and 4 bases respectively, with 13 bases between them. This CDR3 is built from 13 residues. CDR3 DNA sequence: TGCAGTGCCCCCAGTAGGTCGTACAATGAGCAGTTCTTC. It translates to CSAPSRSYNEQFF.

This clonotype was counted a few times. The V gene is TRBV6-5, the J gene TRBJ2-3; no definite D call. Trimming pared 2 bases from V and 0 bases from J, leaving 9 bases between. The CDR3 has 15 amino acids. Per germline, CDR1 MNHEY and CDR2 SVGAGI. CDR3 DNA: TGTGCCAGCAGTTACGGATTACCGAGCACAGATACGCAGTATTTT. This sequence encodes CASSYGLPSTDTQYF.

J is TRBJ2-1 and V is TRBV20-1; D gene unclear. V dropped 6 bases and J dropped 4 bases, with 19 bases sitting between them. The CDR3 has 15 amino acids. Germline CDR1 and CDR2: DFQATT and SNEGSKA (reference sequence). In DNA form, the CDR3 reads TGCAGTGCCACCAACGACCCGCTCCTTTACAATGAGCAGTTCTTC. Protein sequence: CSATNDPLLYNEQFF.

This clonotype was found a few times. The chain recombines TRBV15 with TRBJ2-7; no firm D call. Deletions cut 2 bases from V and 7 bases from J, with 15 bases between. The length of the CDR3 is 14 residues. In germline, CDR1 is LNHNV, CDR2 YYDKDF (reference sequence). Here the CDR3 reads CATSRSALTPEQYF. The CDR3 coding sequence is TGTGCCACCAGCAGATCTGCCCTAACTCCGGAGCAGTACTTC. Full variable domain (remainder filled in from reference TRBV15 and TRBJ2-7): DAMVIQNPRYQVTQFGKPVTLSCSQTLNHNVMYWYQQKSSQAPKLLFHYYDKDFNNEADTPDNFQSRRPNTSFCFLDIRSPGLGDTAMYLCATSRSALTPEQYFGPGTRLTVT.

The chain carries TRBV12-3 or TRBV12-4 and TRBJ2-5; D perhaps matches TRBD1 (6 bases). This CDR3 has 15 amino acids. Trimming left V 6 bases short and J 5 bases short, with 19 bases between. The CDR3 loop reads CASSNQQGRSETQYF. The CDR3 bases are TGTGCCAGCAGCAATCAACAGGGCAGGTCGGAGACCCAGTACTTC.

This chain uses TRBV10-3 with TRBJ2-2; 8 bases are shared with TRBD2. J was trimmed by 5 bases and V by 0 bases; bases with no gene match: 5. Germline V lookup: CDR1 ENHRY, CDR2 SYGVKD. The CDR3 spans 16 residues. The CDR3 DNA is TGTGCCATCAGTGAGTCCGCGGGAGGAGAAACCGGGGAGCTGTTTTTT. As protein: CAISESAGGETGELFF.

This sequence joins TRBV5-1 and TRBJ2-1, with 7 bases that match TRBD1. The CDR3 extends over 15 amino acids. V gave up 2 bases and J gave up 0 bases; unmatched junction bases: 2. Germline CDR1 and CDR2: SGHRS and YFSETQ. The CDR3 sequence: CASSFWTGSYNEQFF. CDR3 nucleotide sequence: TGCGCCAGCAGCTTTTGGACAGGCTCCTACAATGAGCAGTTCTTC.

In this sample, this clonotype turned up a few times. The chain employs TRBV28 and TRBJ1-2, with D unclear. CDR1 and CDR2 (germline): MDHEN, SYDVKM. The CDR3 covers 12 residues. V lost 5 bases to trimming and J lost 4 bases, with 8 bases between them. In DNA form, the CDR3 reads TGTGCCAGCAGTACCACAGTCTATGGCTACACCTTC. Amino acid sequence: CASSTTVYGYTF.

This clonotype appeared a few times. The chain couples TRBV27 to TRBJ1-5; D is possibly TRBD1 (6 bases). Between the trimmed V and J ends, which lost 3 bases and 4 bases, there was a span of 10 bases. This CDR3 is 14 amino acids long. In germline, CDR1 is MNHEY, CDR2 SMNVEV (reference sequence). The CDR3 loop is CASSFGQFNQPQHF. CDR3 in DNA: TGTGCCAGCAGTTTCGGACAGTTTAATCAGCCCCAGCATTTT.

This rearrangement joins TRBV7-9 to TRBJ2-3; no firm D call. The CDR3 has 13 amino acids. Looked up from germline, CDR1 is SEHNR and CDR2 is FQNEAQ (reference sequence). V gave up 1 base and J gave up 11 bases, with 13 bases separating them. DNA for the CDR3: TGTGCCAGCAGCTTAGGCGTCGGCTTGAGGCAGTATTTT. This encodes CASSLGVGLRQYF.

This clonotype was counted a few times. V usage is TRBV28 and J usage is TRBJ2-1; 7 nucleotides line up with TRBD2. The germline V gene encodes CDR1 MDHEN and CDR2 SYDVKM. The CDR3 length is 15 residues. Trimming took 6 bases from V and 0 from J; bases not matched to a gene: 5. CDR3 loop: CASRKLANSYNEQFF. The DNA for the CDR3 is TGTGCCAGCAGGAAACTAGCGAACTCCTACAATGAGCAGTTCTTC.

The chain links TRBV11-2 to TRBJ2-5; a possible D gene is TRBD2 (5 bases). V was trimmed by 3 bases and J by 4 bases, leaving 18 bases between them. CDR1 and CDR2 from the germline V gene are SGHAT and FQNNGV. The CDR3 runs 16 residues. In DNA, the CDR3 is TGTGCCAGCAGCTTTTTTTCTACGGGAAATGGAGAGACCCAGTACTTC. Its protein product is CASSFFSTGNGETQYF.

As DNA, the CDR3 is TGTGCCAGCAGCTACGGGACTAGCGGGGTCGTAGATACGCAGTATTTT. Translation gives CASSYGTSGVVDTQYF. J is TRBJ2-3 and V is TRBV11-3; TRBD2 matches at 13 bases. There are 16 residues in the CDR3. V lost 4 bases and J lost 5; bases outside the gene matches: 6. Germline CDR1 is SGHNT and CDR2 is YENEEA.

The rearrangement links TRBV9 to TRBJ2-4; D gene unclear. V dropped 4 bases and J dropped 0 bases, with 11 bases sitting between them. Germline V lookup: CDR1 SGDLS, CDR2 YYNGEE. The CDR3 spans 15 residues. CDR3 region: CASSPSLEAKNIQYF. The CDR3 nucleotides read TGTGCCAGCAGCCCATCCCTTGAAGCCAAAAACATTCAGTACTTC.

Comment on this clonotype: One junction end does not reproduce the germline sequence, and a read error may be involved. The rearrangement uses TRBV10-3 and TRBJ1-1, with TRBD1 identical over 9 bases. Germline V lookup: CDR1 ENHRY, CDR2 SYGVKD. The CDR3 is made up of 12 amino acids. The CDR3 DNA reads as TGTGCCACCTGGACAGGGGACACTCAAGCTTTCTTT. It translates to CATWTGDTQAFF.

The genes are TRBV7-3 and TRBJ2-1, with TRBD2 identical over 12 bases. The length of the CDR3 is 15 residues. Germline V lookup: CDR1 SGHTA, CDR2 FQGTGA. Trimming removed 3 bases from V and 7 bases from J; junction bases left unmatched: 4. CDR3 sequence reads: CASSFLAGGRNEQFF. The CDR3 DNA reads TGTGCCAGCAGCTTCCTAGCGGGAGGGAGGAATGAGCAGTTCTTC.

The chain carries TRBV29-1 and TRBJ1-2, with D hard to call. The CDR3 length is 12 residues. Trimming took off 1 base at V and 3 bases at J, with 6 bases between the two ends. The germline V gene encodes CDR1 SQVTM and CDR2 ANQGSEA. This CDR3 reads CSVEAVYYGYTF. The CDR3 nucleotides read TGCAGCGTTGAAGCGGTCTACTATGGCTACACCTTC.

This clonotype has just a few counts. The rearrangement uses TRBV12-3 or TRBV12-4 and TRBJ2-5; 10 nucleotides align to TRBD2. The V segment lost 3 bases and the J segment 5 bases; nucleotides outside the gene matches: 12. CDR3 length: 17 amino acids. For the CDR3, the DNA is TGTGCCAGCAGTTTGGCTAGCGGGAGTTTTTTGGGGGAGACCCAGTACTTC. It is translated as CASSLASGSFLGETQYF.